The sample holds one count of the clone carrying this TCR beta chain. This record comes from a study of blood T cell repertoires in COVID-19. About the research overall: The study drew acute and convalescent COVID-19 samples from the United States, Italy and Spain.

The germline V gene has CDR1 LGHDT and CDR2 YNNKEL (reference sequence). V lost 1 base and J lost 7, with 13 bases in between. This CDR3 has 15 residues. As originally analysed: Amplification of reference gene primers provided the estimated nucleated cell counts. Clones were sequenced by immunoSEQ multiplex PCR, and TCRdb holds only the in-frame ones, with some missing. V and J calls plus clone size are reproduced from that table; the DNA served to infer D and trimming. Among 150,000 or so clones, nearly 80% were seen once, and the ten largest hold roughly 1.7%. The TCR sequence derives from an elderly man with acute or convalescent COVID-19. The genes are TRBV3-1 (or the pseudogene TRBV3-2) and TRBJ1-4; D may be TRBD1 (6 bases). The sequenced material came from peripheral blood. CDR3 coding DNA: TGTGCCAGCAGCCAAGCTGGGGGCGCCTTTGAAAAACTGTTTTTT. Translation: CASSQAGGAFEKLFF.